Reported below is one TCR beta chain. This entry comes from a study of blood T cell repertoires in COVID-19. Study-level background: Acute and convalescent COVID-19 specimens originated in the United States, Italy and Spain. T cells, B-cell-depleted T cells, or PBMCs provided the cDNA or gDNA that served as material.

This CDR3 is built from 15 residues. The germline V and J ends were trimmed by 4 bases and 2 bases, with 9 bases remaining between them. CDR1 is SNHLY, CDR2 FYNNEI, per germline. Original processing notes: The authors estimated nucleated cell counts from reference gene primer amplification. The protocol was immunoSEQ multiplex PCR, while the TCRdb copy is restricted to in-frame clones and leaves out a portion. The DNA gave D and trimming, while V, J and clone size come from that table. The sample holds 160,000 or so clones, around three quarters seen once. This clonotype was sampled from a man in his 70s with active or convalescent COVID-19. Input material: peripheral blood. The V and J genes are TRBV2 and TRBJ2-6; tentative D call: TRBD2 (5 bases). The CDR3 DNA reads TGTGCCAGCAGTGGTGAGGGCGCTGGGGCCAACGTCCTGACTTTC. This gives the protein CASSGEGAGANVLTF.